These 3 T cell receptor beta chains were all obtained from the same sample, sequenced in a study of T-cell memory formation after mild COVID-19. TCRdb reprocessed the 5' RACE reads with MiXCR, giving one entry per CDR3 protein. The data hold 150,000 to 200,000 distinct CDR3 sequences, with 9.5% to 13% observed a single time. The specimen sequenced was PBMCs or a T cell subset sorted from them (not recorded which). These receptor sequences come from a man between 18 and 29 years old who had mild COVID-19 (a few samples of this study predate the infection). Cell type and time point are not known.

V gene TRBV7-9 combines with J gene TRBJ2-2; D gene ambiguous. The CDR3 totals 14 residues. CDR1 SEHNR and CDR2 FQNEAQ come from the germline V gene (reference sequence). V was shortened by 5 bases and J by 0 bases, with 7 bases between the two germline ends. DNA for the CDR3: TGTGCCAGCAGCAATACACCGAACACCGGGGAGCTGTTTTTT. Its protein is CASSNTPNTGELFF.

V gene TRBV6-6 combines with J gene TRBJ2-3, with D possibly being TRBD1 (5 bases). The CDR3 consists of 14 residues. Germline assignment: CDR1 MNHNY and CDR2 SVGAGI (reference sequence). V lost 0 bases and J lost 5, with 9 bases in between. The CDR3 nucleotides are TGTGCCAGCAGTTACTCGACAGTTGTAGATACGCAGTATTTT. Translated, it gives CASSYSTVVDTQYF.

This clonotype showed up just a few times. The chain has TRBV25-1 and TRBJ2-5; D is uncertain. Germline CDR1 is MGHDK and CDR2 is SYGVNS. The CDR3 is 12 residues long. V gave up 4 bases and J gave up 0 bases, with 3 bases separating them. In nucleotides, the CDR3 is TGTGCCAGCAGTGTGTACCAAGAGACCCAGTACTTC. Protein product: CASSVYQETQYF.